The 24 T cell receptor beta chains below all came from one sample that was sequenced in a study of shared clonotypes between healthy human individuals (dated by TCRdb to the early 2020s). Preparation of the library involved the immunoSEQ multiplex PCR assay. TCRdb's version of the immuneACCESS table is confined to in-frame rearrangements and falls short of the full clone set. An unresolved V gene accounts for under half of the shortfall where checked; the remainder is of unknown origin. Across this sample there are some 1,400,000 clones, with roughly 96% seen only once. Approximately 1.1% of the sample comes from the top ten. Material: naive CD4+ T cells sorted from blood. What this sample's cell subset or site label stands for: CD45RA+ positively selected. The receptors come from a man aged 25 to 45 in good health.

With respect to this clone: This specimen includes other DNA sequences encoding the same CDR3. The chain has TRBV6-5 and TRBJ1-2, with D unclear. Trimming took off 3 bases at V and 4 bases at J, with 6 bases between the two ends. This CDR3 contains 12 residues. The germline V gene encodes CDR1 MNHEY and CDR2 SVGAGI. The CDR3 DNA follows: TGTGCCAGCAGTTATATGGGCTATGGCTACACCTTC. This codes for CASSYMGYGYTF.

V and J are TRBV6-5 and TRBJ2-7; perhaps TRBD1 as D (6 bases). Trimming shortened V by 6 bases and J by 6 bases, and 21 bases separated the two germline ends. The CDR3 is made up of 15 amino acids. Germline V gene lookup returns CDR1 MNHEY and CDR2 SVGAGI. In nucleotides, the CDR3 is TGTGCCAGCAGGGGTTACCGAGGGGGTTGGAGCGAGCAGTACTTC. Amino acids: CASRGYRGGWSEQYF.

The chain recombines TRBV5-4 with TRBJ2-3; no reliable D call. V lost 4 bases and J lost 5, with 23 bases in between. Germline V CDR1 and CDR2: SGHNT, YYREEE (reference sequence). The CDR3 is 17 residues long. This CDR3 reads CASSPIEYTLLGDTQYF. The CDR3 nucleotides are TGTGCCAGCAGCCCCATCGAATATACCTTGCTAGGAGATACGCAGTATTTT.

DNA of the CDR3: TGTGCCAGTAGTGTGACTCAAGCGAGCACAGATACGCAGTATTTT. Its translation is CASSVTQASTDTQYF. This chain joins TRBV19 and TRBJ2-3; D gene ambiguous. Germline V gene data show CDR1 as LNHDA and CDR2 as SQIVND (reference sequence). V was cut by 5 bases and J by 0 bases, with 12 bases left in between. This CDR3 contains 15 residues.

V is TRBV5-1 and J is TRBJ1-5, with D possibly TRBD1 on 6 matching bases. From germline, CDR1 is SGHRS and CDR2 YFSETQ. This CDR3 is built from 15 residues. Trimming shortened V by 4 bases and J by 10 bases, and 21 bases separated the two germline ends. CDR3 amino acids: CASSPGAGDIEPQHF. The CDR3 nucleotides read TGCGCCAGCAGCCCGGGGGCAGGCGATATTGAACCCCAGCATTTT.

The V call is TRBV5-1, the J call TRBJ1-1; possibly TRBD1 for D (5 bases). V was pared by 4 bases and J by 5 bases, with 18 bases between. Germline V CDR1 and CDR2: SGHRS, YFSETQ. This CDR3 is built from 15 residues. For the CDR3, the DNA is TGCGCCAGCAGCCATCAATCGGGGGTGGGGACTGAAGCTTTCTTT. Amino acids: CASSHQSGVGTEAFF.

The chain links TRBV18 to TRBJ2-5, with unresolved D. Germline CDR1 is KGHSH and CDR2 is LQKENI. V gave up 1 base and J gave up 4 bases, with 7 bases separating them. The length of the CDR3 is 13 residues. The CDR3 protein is CASSPRLRETQYF. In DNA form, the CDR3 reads TGTGCCAGCTCACCACGGCTTCGAGAGACCCAGTACTTC.

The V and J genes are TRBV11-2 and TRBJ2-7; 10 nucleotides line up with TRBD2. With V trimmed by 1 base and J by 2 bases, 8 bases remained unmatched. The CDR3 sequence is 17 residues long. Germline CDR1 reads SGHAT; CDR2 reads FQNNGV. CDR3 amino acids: CASSLAASGSIPYEQYF. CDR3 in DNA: TGTGCCAGCAGCTTAGCGGCTAGCGGGAGTATCCCCTACGAGCAGTACTTC.

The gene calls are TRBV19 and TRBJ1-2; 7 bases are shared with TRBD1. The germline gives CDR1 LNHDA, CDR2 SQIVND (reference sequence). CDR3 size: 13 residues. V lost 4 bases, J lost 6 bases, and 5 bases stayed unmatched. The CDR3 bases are TGTGCCAGTAGTAGGGGACAGAACAATGGCTACACCTTC. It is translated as CASSRGQNNGYTF.

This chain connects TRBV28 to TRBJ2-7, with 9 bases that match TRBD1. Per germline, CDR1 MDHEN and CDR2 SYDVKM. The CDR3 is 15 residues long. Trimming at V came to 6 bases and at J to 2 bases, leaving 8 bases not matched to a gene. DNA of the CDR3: TGTGCCAGCAGCCGATACAGGGGGCAAACCTACGAGCAGTACTTC. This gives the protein CASSRYRGQTYEQYF.

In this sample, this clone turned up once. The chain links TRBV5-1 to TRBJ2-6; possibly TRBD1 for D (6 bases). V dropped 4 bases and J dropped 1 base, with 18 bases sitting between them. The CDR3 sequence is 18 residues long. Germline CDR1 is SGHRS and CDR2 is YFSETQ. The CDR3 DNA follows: TGCGCCAGCAGCCGATGGGGCAGGGGTATATCTGGGGCCAACGTCCTGACTTTC. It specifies CASSRWGRGISGANVLTF.

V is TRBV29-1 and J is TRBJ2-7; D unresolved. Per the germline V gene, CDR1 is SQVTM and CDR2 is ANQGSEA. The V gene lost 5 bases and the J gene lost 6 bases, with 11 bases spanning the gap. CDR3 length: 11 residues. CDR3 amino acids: CSVRKAAEQYF. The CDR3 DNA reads TGCAGCGTTCGGAAGGCCGCCGAGCAGTACTTC.

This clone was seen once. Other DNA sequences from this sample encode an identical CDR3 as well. Here the CDR3 reads CASSLTGSYEQYF. The CDR3 region has the DNA TGTGCCAGCAGTTTAACCGGGAGTTACGAGCAGTACTTC. The chain is built from TRBV28 and TRBJ2-7; D is possibly TRBD2 (6 bases). V lost 2 bases, J lost 4 bases, and 9 bases lay in between. Looked up from germline, CDR1 is MDHEN and CDR2 is SYDVKM. The CDR3 runs to 13 residues.

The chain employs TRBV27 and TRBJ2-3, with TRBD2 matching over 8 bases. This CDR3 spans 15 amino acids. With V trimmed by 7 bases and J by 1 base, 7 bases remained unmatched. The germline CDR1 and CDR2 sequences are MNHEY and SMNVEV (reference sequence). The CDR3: CASISSGSGTDTQYF. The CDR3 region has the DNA TGTGCCAGCATTTCAAGCGGGAGTGGCACAGATACGCAGTATTTT.

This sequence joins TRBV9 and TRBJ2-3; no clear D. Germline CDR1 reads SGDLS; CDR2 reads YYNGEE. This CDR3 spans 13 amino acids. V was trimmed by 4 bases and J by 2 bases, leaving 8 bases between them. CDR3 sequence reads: CASSRYHTDTQYF. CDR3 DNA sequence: TGTGCCAGCAGCCGGTACCACACAGATACGCAGTATTTT.

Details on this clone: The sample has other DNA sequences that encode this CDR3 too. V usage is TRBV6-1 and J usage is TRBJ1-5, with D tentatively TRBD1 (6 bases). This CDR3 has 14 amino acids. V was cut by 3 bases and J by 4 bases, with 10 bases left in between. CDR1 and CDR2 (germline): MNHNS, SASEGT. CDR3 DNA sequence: TGTGCCAGCAGTGAGATAGGGGGGAATCAGCCCCAGCATTTT. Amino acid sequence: CASSEIGGNQPQHF.

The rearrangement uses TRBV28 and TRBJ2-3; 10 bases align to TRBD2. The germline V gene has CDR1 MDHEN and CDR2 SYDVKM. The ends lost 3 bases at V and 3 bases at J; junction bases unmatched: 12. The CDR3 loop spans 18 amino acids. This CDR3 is CASSFLLASGSLTDTQYF. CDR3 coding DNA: TGTGCCAGCAGTTTTTTACTGGCTAGCGGGAGTCTTACAGATACGCAGTATTTT.

The CDR3 protein is CASRFDRAYNEQFF. The CDR3 DNA reads as TGCGCCAGCAGGTTTGACAGGGCCTACAATGAGCAGTTCTTC. The genes are TRBV5-1 and TRBJ2-1; the match to TRBD1 covers 7 bases. In germline, CDR1 is SGHRS, CDR2 YFSETQ. The CDR3 has 14 amino acids. The J segment lost 2 bases and the V segment lost 5 bases, leaving 4 bases of the junction unmatched.

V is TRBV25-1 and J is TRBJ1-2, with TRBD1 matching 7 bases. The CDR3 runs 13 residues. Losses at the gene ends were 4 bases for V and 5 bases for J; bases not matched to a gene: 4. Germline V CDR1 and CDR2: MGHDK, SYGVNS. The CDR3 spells CASSVQGGYGYTF. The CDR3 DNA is TGTGCCAGCAGTGTCCAGGGGGGTTATGGCTACACCTTC.

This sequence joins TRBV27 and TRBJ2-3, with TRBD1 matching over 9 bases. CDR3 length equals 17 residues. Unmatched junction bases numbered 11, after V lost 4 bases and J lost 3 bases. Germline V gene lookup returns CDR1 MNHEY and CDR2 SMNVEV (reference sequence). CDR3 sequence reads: CASSSLQWDRDTDTQYF. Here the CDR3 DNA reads TGTGCCAGCAGTTCCCTCCAATGGGACAGGGATACAGATACGCAGTATTTT.

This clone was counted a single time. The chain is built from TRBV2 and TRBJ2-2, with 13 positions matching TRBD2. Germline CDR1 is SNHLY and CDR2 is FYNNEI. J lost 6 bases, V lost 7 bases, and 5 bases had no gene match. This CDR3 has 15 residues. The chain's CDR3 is CASKGTSGIAGELFF. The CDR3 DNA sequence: TGTGCCAGCAAAGGGACTAGCGGGATCGCCGGGGAGCTGTTTTTT.

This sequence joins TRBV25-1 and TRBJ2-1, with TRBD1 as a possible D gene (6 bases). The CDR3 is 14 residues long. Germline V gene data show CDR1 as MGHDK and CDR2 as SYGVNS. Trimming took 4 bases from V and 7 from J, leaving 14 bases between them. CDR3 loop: CASSVSGVRNEQFF. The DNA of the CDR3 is TGTGCCAGCAGTGTGTCAGGGGTTAGGAATGAGCAGTTCTTC.

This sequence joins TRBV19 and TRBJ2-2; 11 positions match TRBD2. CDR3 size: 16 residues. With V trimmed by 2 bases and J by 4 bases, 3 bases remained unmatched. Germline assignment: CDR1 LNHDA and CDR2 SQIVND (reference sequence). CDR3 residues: CASSILAGGRTGELFF. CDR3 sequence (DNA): TGTGCCAGTAGTATACTAGCGGGAGGCCGCACCGGGGAGCTGTTTTTT.

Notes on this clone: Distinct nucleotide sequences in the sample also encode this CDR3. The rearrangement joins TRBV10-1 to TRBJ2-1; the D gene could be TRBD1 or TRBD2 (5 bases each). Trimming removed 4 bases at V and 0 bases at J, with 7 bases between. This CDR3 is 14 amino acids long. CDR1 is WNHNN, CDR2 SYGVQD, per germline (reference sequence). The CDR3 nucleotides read TGCGCCAGCAGTGGAGGGGCCTCCTACAATGAGCAGTTCTTC. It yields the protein CASSGGASYNEQFF.